These 9 T cell receptor beta chains originate from one sample sequenced in a study of T cells after yellow fever vaccination. TCRdb independently ran MiXCR on the 5' RACE reads; one entry per CDR3 protein. The data contain fewer than 350,000 distinct CDR3 sequences, 8% to 10% of them seen just once; the ten biggest clones take up approximately 18%. The input for sequencing was PBMCs, taken on the day of the first yellow fever vaccination. These receptors came from a man aged 18 to 35 who received the YFV17D yellow fever vaccine.

This clonotype was seen only a few times. V usage is TRBV27 and J usage is TRBJ2-1, with 9 positions matching TRBD2. J gave up 6 bases and V 6 bases, and 6 bases lay outside the gene matches. Germline CDR1 MNHEY, CDR2 SMNVEV (reference sequence). The CDR3 is 14 amino acids. The CDR3 is CASRGLAGFNEQFF. The DNA of the CDR3 is TGTGCCAGCAGGGGACTAGCCGGGTTCAATGAGCAGTTCTTC.

This clonotype came up many times. The chain combines TRBV11-2 with TRBJ2-5, with 7 bases fitting TRBD1. CDR3 length: 14 residues. V trimming: 5 bases; J trimming: 2 bases; junction bases outside the gene matches: 5. Germline CDR1 is SGHAT and CDR2 is FQNNGV. CDR3 bases: TGTGCCAGCAGCCGGGGACAGTCACAAGAGACCCAGTACTTC. Amino acids: CASSRGQSQETQYF. Using reference TRBV11-2 and TRBJ2-5 for the parts outside the CDR3, the full variable domain is EAGVAQSPRYKIIEKRQSVAFWCNPISGHATLYWYQQILGQGPKLLIQFQNNGVVDDSQLPKDRFSAERLKGVDSTLKIQPAKLEDSAVYLCASSRGQSQETQYFGPGTRLLVL.

This rearrangement joins TRBV5-1 to TRBJ1-2; D gene unclear. From germline, CDR1 is SGHRS and CDR2 YFSETQ. The V gene lost 10 bases and the J gene lost 2 bases, with 15 bases spanning the gap. This CDR3 is built from 13 residues. The CDR3 loop is CAHLGLANYGYTF. DNA of the CDR3: TGCGCCCACTTAGGACTGGCGAACTATGGCTACACCTTC.

The chain recombines TRBV20-1 with TRBJ1-1, with 7 bases aligning to TRBD1. CDR1 and CDR2 from the germline V gene are DFQATT and SNEGSKA (reference sequence). J was trimmed by 4 bases and V by 6 bases; bases with no gene match: 2. This CDR3 contains 11 residues. This chain's CDR3 is CSAKGATEAFF. In DNA form, the CDR3 reads TGCAGTGCCAAGGGGGCCACTGAAGCTTTCTTT.

This sequence joins TRBV9 and TRBJ1-3; D is unresolved. Looked up from germline, CDR1 is SGDLS and CDR2 is YYNGEE. The length of the CDR3 is 16 residues. Trimming left V 3 bases short and J 5 bases short, with 18 bases between. This CDR3 reads CASSDSLRRDRNTIYF. The DNA for the CDR3 is TGTGCCAGCAGCGACAGCCTGAGACGAGACAGAAACACCATATATTTT.

The genes are TRBV7-8 and TRBJ2-2; TRBD1 or TRBD2 may be the D gene (6 bases each). The CDR3 length is 16 residues. V lost 1 base and J 6 bases, leaving 15 bases between the germline ends. In germline, CDR1 is SGHVS, CDR2 FQNEAQ. This chain's CDR3 is CASSLGSRGAAGELFF. The CDR3, as DNA: TGTGCCAGCAGCTTAGGATCGAGGGGGGCGGCCGGGGAGCTGTTTTTT.

This clonotype has at least ten counts. The rearrangement links TRBV9 to TRBJ2-1; 7 bases match TRBD1. Germline loops: CDR1 SGDLS, CDR2 YYNGEE. Unmatched junction bases numbered 4, after V lost 2 bases and J lost 2 bases. The CDR3 totals 15 residues. DNA of the CDR3: TGTGCCAGCAGCGTCGGACAGGAGACCTACAATGAGCAGTTCTTC. This codes for CASSVGQETYNEQFF.

This sequence joins TRBV12-3 or TRBV12-4 and TRBJ2-2; D gene uncertain. V shed 6 bases and J shed 9 bases, with 23 bases lying between them. The CDR3 consists of 16 residues. The CDR3 DNA follows: TGTGCCAGCAGGGACGAATCGGGCTCTTCCTATCGGGAGCTGTTTTTT. It translates to CASRDESGSSYRELFF.

The sample holds a few counts of this clonotype. V gene TRBV19 combines with J gene TRBJ1-2, with D tentatively TRBD1 (6 bases). The CDR3 extends over 12 amino acids. CDR1 and CDR2 (germline): LNHDA, SQIVND (reference sequence). V was trimmed by 3 bases and J by 6 bases, leaving 8 bases between them. The DNA for the CDR3 is TGTGCCAGTAGTATCCAGGGGAATGGCTACACCTTC. Protein sequence: CASSIQGNGYTF.